The rows below give T cell receptor beta chains drawn from one sample of a study of regulatory T cells in long-lasting Graves disease. A single record per CDR3 protein comes from TCRdb applying MiXCR to the multiplex PCR reads. Here the sample spans roughly 360,000 distinct CDR3 sequences, roughly 20% being singletons. This specimen was peripheral blood mononuclear cells (PBMCs), taken when the disease was refractory, from a patient treated with antithyroid drugs. The receptors here all came from a woman aged 35 to 49 with Graves disease. CDR3s include the opening cysteine and the closing phenylalanine or tryptophan. Some rows have no size entry. The others give once, few or many, or a class for an expanded clone.

>TRBJ2-1|few|TRBV7-9|12
CASSLEGWEQFF
>TRBJ1-3|many|TRBV12-3/TRBV12-4|13
CASSFQGGNTIYF
>TRBJ2-1|NA|TRBV28|20
CASSPNLGQGMTGTWNEQFF
>TRBJ2-5|many|TRBV28|18
CASRHYLFREDPEETQYF
>TRBJ2-5|NA|TRBV19|13
CASKGRSQETQYF
>TRBJ2-7|NA|TRBV9|15
CASSDIAGGEYEQYF
>TRBJ1-4|NA|TRBV4-1|13
CASSQPMSEKLFF
>TRBJ2-1|NA|TRBV2|15
CASRVTGGEWNEQFF
>TRBJ2-5|many|TRBV20-1|12
CSAHHPAETQYF
>TRBJ2-7|few|TRBV9|12
CASSGTGFEQYF
>TRBJ2-1|NA|TRBV19|13
CASSSGRLGEQFF
>TRBJ1-2|few|TRBV20-1|14
CSARLNRGLYGYTF
>TRBJ2-2|many|TRBV12-3/TRBV12-4|15
CASSSGRQNTGELFF
>TRBJ2-1|NA|TRBV2|15
CASSNGLAGYNERFF
>TRBJ1-1|many|TRBV11-2|13
CASSEDRPTEAFF
>TRBJ2-7|few|TRBV20-1|13
CSARQALIYEQYF
>TRBJ1-1|once|TRBV7-9|16
CASSPGQGGLGTEAFF
>TRBJ2-1|NA|TRBV6-2/TRBV6-3|13
CASSYSIYNEQFF
>TRBJ2-2|few|TRBV19|15
CASSIFDGNTGELFF
>TRBJ1-2|NA|TRBV10-3|14
CALRTVGRNYGYTF
>TRBJ2-3|NA|TRBV3-1|15
CASSQDQGRTDTQYF
>TRBJ1-1|many|TRBV28|14
CASSLTGEGTEAFF